This paragraph reports one T cell receptor beta chain. Its binding antigen is unknown. No much larger clone is present one base from it, and per-base qualities are unavailable. The data were obtained in a study of T cells in Graves' hyperthyroidism and ophthalmopathy (dated by TCRdb to between 2019 and 2020). For the study in its entirety: Peripheral blood samples were taken at the time of initial diagnosis, prior to any treatment. TCR Vbeta CDR3 sequencing of fewer than 150 peripheral blood samples (about 45 ophthalmopathy, 70 to 85 hyperthyroidism and some 17 progressor patients) is reported in the paper. Whether ophthalmopathy could be predicted prospectively was tested in an independent validation cohort made up of roughly 19 hyperthyroidism patients plus 17 patients who later progressed to ophthalmopathy. In addition, the study compared T-cell repertoires in thyroid tissue and in blood from over 5 Graves' hyperthyroidism patients. The roughly 91 discovery patients were randomly divided into training and test sets at a 7:3 ratio. After sampling, hyperthyroidism patients received methimazole starting at 30 mg daily, and ophthalmopathy patients received high-dose intravenous methylprednisolone. TCR V-J signatures able to tell the groups apart were searched for in a discovery cohort of 90 to 100 patients, of whom over 40 had Graves' ophthalmopathy and under 65 had stable Graves' hyperthyroidism. On the study overall, not on this receptor specifically: Most expanded thyroid clonotypes (frequency above 0.001) were also found in blood, which suggests that blood repertoires may mirror thyroid immune responses. In validation, progression to ophthalmopathy was predicted by the model with more than 65% sensitivity and around 76% specificity, a median of about 6.4 months before onset. A 13 V-J signature model separated ophthalmopathy from stable hyperthyroidism, with just over 85% sensitivity and roughly 81% specificity in cross-validation and 80%/75% in testing. No statistical method was used to set the sample size in advance, and investigators knew the group allocation.

Inclusive of the bounding cysteine and phenylalanine, the CDR3 is 14 residues long. Only the CDR3 region is kept as DNA, spanning 42 bases read in frame from base 1. The germline V gene (reference sequence) gives CDR1 as MNHEY and CDR2 as SMNVEV. The trim is 8 bases for V and 0 bases for J, with a gap of 13 bases between the germline ends. In the ophthalmopathy patients, disease was moderately to severely active, with a Clinical Activity Score of 3 or more, a NOSPECS grade of 4 or more, and a duration of less than 3 months. The study excluded patients with uncontrolled infections, other autoimmune diseases, pregnancy or lactation. Diagnoses were established on the basis of clinical symptoms, serum thyroxine and TRAb, thyroid ultrasound, and orbital computed tomography. Ficoll-Paque density gradient centrifugation was used to isolate PBMCs from 8 to 10 ml of fresh peripheral blood. Total RNA was extracted using Trizol reagent, and RNA quality was assessed on an Agilent 2100 Bioanalyzer.

The TCR beta CDR3 regions were amplified from RNA transcripts. For the first round of RT-PCR on the TCR CDR3, the HTBI primer set was used together with the Qiagen OneStep RT-PCR kit. A second multiplex PCR round built the libraries, followed by size selection and purification. The libraries were sequenced on an Illumina HiSeq2000 using paired-end 100 bp reads. In the authors' own workflow: SOAPnuke was used to process the raw data, with reads discarded if the reads contained adapters or uncalled bases, had a mean Phred below 15, or lacked an exact constant-primer or identifier match. High-quality paired reads were merged with COPE v1.2.5, and unique nucleotide sequences were defined as clonotypes. MiTCR v1.1 was used to align clonotypes to the IMGT TRBV, TRBD and TRBJ reference segments. Analysis was restricted to V-J combinations with a frequency above 0.0001, which covered roughly 99% of repertoires. The TCS score was defined as the ratio of F50 (clonal expansion) to E x V (chaos), calculated using BLOSUM62-based TCRdist between CDR3 peptides within each V-J. Welch's t-statistics and random forest reduced fewer than 550 V-J features to 13, which were used in a naive Bayes classifier (R e1071). Through fastp at Q25 and MiXCR, TCRdb rebuilt clones from the public reads, retaining in-frame beta chains. Identical CDR3 protein sequences are pooled into one entry, listed with their most common genes and DNA. The V and J calls and clone size are TCRdb's, not the authors'. The sample yields some 270,000 distinct CDR3 sequences; about 25% were counted once. The leading ten clones occupy roughly 32% of the sample.

The receptor comes from a woman in her thirties or forties with Graves' ophthalmopathy. The sample consisted of blood. The sequence links TRBV27 to TRBJ1-1; TRBD1 is a weak D gene call, 6 bases matching. The DNA reads as follows: TGTGCCAGCTCCGGAGGACAGCTGAACACTGAAGCTTTCTTT. It specifies CASSGGQLNTEAFF.